This TCR beta chain appears in the sequencing data of a study of persistence of HIV-infected CD4 T cells. The study, taken as a whole, reports: Bulk TCR data could not be restricted to HIV-1-infected CMV-responding cells.

Cells were stimulated with overlapping HIV-1 Gag 15-mer peptides. CD40L/CD69 double-negative CD45RO-high memory CD4+ T cells were collected. Donors had undetectable plasma HIV-1 RNA, under 50 copies/mL, for 4+ years. As for this clone: Antigen: not known.

The CDR3 spans 14 residues. Per germline, CDR1 LGHNA and CDR2 YNFKEQ. Trimming left V 1 base short and J 1 base short, with 7 bases between. Sequencing used immunoSEQ version 4 in survey mode. Each sample used up to about 1 ug genomic DNA diluted to 8.5 to 10 ng/uL. Assay: immunoSEQ multiplex PCR; the TCRdb copy retains only in-frame clones and omits some. This repertoire shows over 60,000 clones, about 81% found once; its top ten account for 1.7%. Specimen: CD4+ T cells sorted from PBMCs after roughly 18-hour stimulation, collected from a patient who received antiretroviral therapy. This chain joins TRBV4-2 and TRBJ1-2; D gene ambiguous. The receptor's source is an adult man with HIV who was CMV-seropositive. This CDR3 is CASSQGHINYGYTF. The CDR3 nucleotides are TGTGCCAGCAGCCAAGGGCATATTAACTATGGCTACACCTTC.